The TCR beta chain under discussion was sequenced for a study of CD8 T cells in ankylosing spondylitis. Findings of the study overall: A motif in TCR beta, a set of eight highly homologous variants, appeared characteristic of ankylosing spondylitis blood.

As the method for making TCR beta libraries, quantitative 5'-RACE with molecular barcodes was used. One entry per CDR3 protein, called by TCRdb with MiXCR from the 5' RACE reads. The sample lists a few hundred thousand distinct CDR3 sequences; roughly 6.6% were seen once. There are many counts of this clonotype. What it binds is not known. V lost 4 bases and J lost 0, with 21 bases in between. CDR3 length equals 18 residues. Germline lookup yields CDR1 LGHNA and CDR2 YNFKEQ. The rearrangement joins TRBV4-2 to TRBJ1-1, with D hard to call. The sequenced sample consisted of blood, either unsorted or a sorted T cell fraction (not recorded which). The source is a male donor with ankylosing spondylitis. The CDR3: CASSPLSDAPTMNTEAFF. DNA of the CDR3: TGTGCCAGCAGCCCCCTCTCGGACGCGCCGACCATGAACACTGAAGCTTTCTTT.